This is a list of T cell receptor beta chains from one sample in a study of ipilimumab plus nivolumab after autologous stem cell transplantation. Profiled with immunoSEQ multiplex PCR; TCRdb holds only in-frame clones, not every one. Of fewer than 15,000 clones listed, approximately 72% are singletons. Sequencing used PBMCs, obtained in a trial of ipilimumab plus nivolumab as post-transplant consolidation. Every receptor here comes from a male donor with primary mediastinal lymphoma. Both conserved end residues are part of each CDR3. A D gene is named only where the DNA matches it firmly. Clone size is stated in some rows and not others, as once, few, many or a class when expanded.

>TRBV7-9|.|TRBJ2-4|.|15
CASSLGDIAKNIQYF
TGTGCCAGCAGCTTAGGGGACATAGCCAAAAACATTCAGTACTTC
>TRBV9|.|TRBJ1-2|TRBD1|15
CASSVGTGFNYGYTF
TGTGCCAGCAGCGTTGGGACAGGGTTTAACTATGGCTACACCTTC
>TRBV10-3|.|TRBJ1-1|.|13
CAISERGGTEAFF
TGTGCCATCAGTGAAAGGGGGGGTACTGAAGCTTTCTTT
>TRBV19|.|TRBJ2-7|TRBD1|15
CASRPGQGLSYEQYF
TGTGCCAGTCGGCCCGGACAGGGGCTTTCCTACGAGCAGTACTTC
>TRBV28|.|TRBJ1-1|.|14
CASSRTGWDTEAFF
TGTGCCAGCAGTCGGACTGGCTGGGACACTGAAGCTTTCTTT
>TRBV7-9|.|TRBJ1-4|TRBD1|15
CASSPAQGTHEKLFF
TGTGCCAGCAGCCCGGCACAGGGGACACATGAAAAACTGTTTTTT
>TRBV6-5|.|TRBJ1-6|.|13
CASSYRGLSPLHF
TGTGCCAGCAGTTACCGGGGGCTATCACCCCTCCACTTT
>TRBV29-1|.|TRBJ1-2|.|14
CSVEDRVGGHGYTF
TGCAGCGTTGAAGATCGGGTGGGGGGGCATGGCTACACCTTC
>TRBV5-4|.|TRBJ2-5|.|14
CASSSRQVGETQYF
TGTGCCAGCAGCTCGAGACAGGTTGGAGAGACCCAGTACTTC
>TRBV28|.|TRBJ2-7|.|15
CASSSSMGASYEQYF
TGTGCCAGCAGTTCCTCCATGGGGGCCTCCTACGAGCAGTACTTC
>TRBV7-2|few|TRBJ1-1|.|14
CASSAANPNTEAFF
TGTGCCAGCAGCGCAGCCAATCCGAACACTGAAGCTTTCTTT
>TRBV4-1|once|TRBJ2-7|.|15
CASSQIGTGDYEQYF
TGCGCCAGCAGCCAAATCGGGACTGGGGACTACGAGCAGTACTTC
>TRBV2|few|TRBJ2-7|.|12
CASGGGNYEQYF
TGTGCCAGCGGTGGGGGGAATTACGAGCAGTACTTC
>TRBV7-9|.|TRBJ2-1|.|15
CASSSDLSESYEQFF
TGTGCCAGCAGCTCCGACCTGAGTGAGAGCTATGAGCAGTTCTTC
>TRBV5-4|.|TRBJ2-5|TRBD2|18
CASSGRGLAGAGRETQYF
TGTGCCAGCAGCGGAAGAGGACTAGCGGGAGCGGGTAGGGAGACCCAGTACTTC
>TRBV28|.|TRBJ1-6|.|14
CASSFYRSESPLHF
TGTGCCAGCAGTTTTTATAGAAGTGAGTCACCCCTCCACTTT
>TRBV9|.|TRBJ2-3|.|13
CASSVGDADTQYF
TGTGCCAGCAGCGTAGGGGATGCAGATACGCAGTATTTT
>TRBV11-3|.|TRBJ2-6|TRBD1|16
CASSTGTGSGANVLTF
TGTGCCAGCAGCACCGGGACAGGCTCTGGGGCCAACGTCCTGACTTTC
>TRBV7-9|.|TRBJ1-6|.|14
CASSLEQYNSPLHF
TGTGCCAGCAGCTTAGAACAGTATAATTCACCCCTCCACTTT
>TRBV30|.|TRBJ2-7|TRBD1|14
CAWSFGDRADEQYF
TGTGCCTGGAGTTTCGGGGACAGGGCGGACGAGCAGTACTTC
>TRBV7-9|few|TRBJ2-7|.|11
CASSLQYEQYF
TGTGCCAGCAGCCTTCAGTACGAGCAGTACTTC
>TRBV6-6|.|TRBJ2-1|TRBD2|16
CASSLLAGYSYNEQFF
TGTGCCAGCAGCCTACTAGCGGGTTACTCCTACAATGAGCAGTTCTTC
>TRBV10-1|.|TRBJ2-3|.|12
CASSGTTDTQYF
TGCGCCAGCAGTGGGACCACAGATACGCAGTATTTT
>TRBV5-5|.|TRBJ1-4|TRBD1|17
CASSPGTGGVANEKLFF
TGTGCCAGCAGCCCGGGGACAGGGGGCGTAGCTAATGAAAAACTGTTTTTT
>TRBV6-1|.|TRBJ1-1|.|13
CASSDRWGTEAFF
TGTGCCAGCAGTGATCGTTGGGGCACTGAAGCTTTCTTT
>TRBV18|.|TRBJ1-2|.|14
CASSPSHEPYGYTF
TGTGCCAGCTCCCCGTCTCACGAACCCTATGGCTACACCTTC
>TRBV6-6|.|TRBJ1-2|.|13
CASSYSRSLGYTF
TGTGCCAGCAGTTACTCACGGTCCCTTGGCTACACCTTC
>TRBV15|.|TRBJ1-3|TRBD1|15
CATSSDRGSGNTIYF
TGTGCCACCAGCAGCGACAGGGGAAGCGGAAACACCATATATTTT
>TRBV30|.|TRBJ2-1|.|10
CAWSFNEQFF
TGTGCCTGGAGTTTCAATGAGCAGTTCTTC
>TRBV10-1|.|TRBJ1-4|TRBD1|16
CASSGRQGWGNEKLFF
TGCGCCAGCAGTGGTCGACAGGGATGGGGTAATGAAAAACTGTTTTTT
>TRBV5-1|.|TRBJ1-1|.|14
CASSSRTTGMEAFF
TGCGCCAGCAGCTCGAGGACGACAGGAATGGAAGCTTTCTTT
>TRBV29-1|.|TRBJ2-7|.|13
CSVDGDTYYEQYF
TGCAGCGTTGATGGGGATACCTACTACGAGCAGTACTTC
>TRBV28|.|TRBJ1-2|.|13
CASSPGSLYGYTF
TGTGCCAGCAGCCCAGGGAGCCTCTATGGCTACACCTTC